Listed below are T cell receptor beta chains from one sample, sequenced in a study of blood T cell repertoires in COVID-19. Only in-frame clones appear in the TCRdb table, and some are missing; sequencing was by immunoSEQ multiplex PCR. The sample lists 100,000 to 110,000 clones; 80% to 95% were seen once. What was sequenced was peripheral blood. The receptors originated from a man aged 45 to 65 with active COVID-19. Both conserved end residues are part of each CDR3. A D gene is named only where the DNA matches it firmly. Clone size is not always given. Where it is, it says once, few, many or a class for expanded clones.

d_call	j_call	clone_size	v_call	cdr3_length	cdr3_nt	cdr3_aa
NA	TRBJ2-5	NA	TRBV5-1	13	TGCGCCAGCAGCTTGTCAGGGCGCGAGACCCAGTACTTC	CASSLSGRETQYF
TRBD1	TRBJ1-2	few	TRBV19	14	TGTGCCAGTAGTACTGGACAGGGCGTCTATGGCTACACCTTC	CASSTGQGVYGYTF
NA	TRBJ1-2	NA	TRBV5-6	14	TGTGCCAGCAGCTTACCCACACAGGGACATGGCTACACCTTC	CASSLPTQGHGYTF
TRBD2	TRBJ2-3	NA	TRBV3-1/TRBV3-2	18	TGTGCCAGCAGCACCCTAGGACTAGCGGGGGGGATTACAGATACGCAGTATTTT	CASSTLGLAGGITDTQYF
TRBD2	TRBJ2-5	NA	TRBV18	15	TGTGCCAGCTCACCCAAGACTAGCGGCCAAGAGACCCAGTACTTC	CASSPKTSGQETQYF
NA	TRBJ2-1	NA	TRBV30	13	TGTGCCTGGGGGAGGGGGGCCTACAATGAGCAGTTCTTC	CAWGRGAYNEQFF
TRBD2	TRBJ2-3	NA	TRBV7-9	15	TGTGCCAGCAGCTTAAACGGGGGGGCCGCAGATACGCAGTATTTT	CASSLNGGAADTQYF
NA	TRBJ2-3	NA	TRBV7-9	14	TGTGCCAGCAGCCCCCGCGAACTTAATAATAGACAGTATTTT	CASSPRELNNRQYF
TRBD1	TRBJ2-2	NA	TRBV9	15	TGTGCCAGCAGCGTGAGGGGGACAGGCGCCGGGGAGCTGTTTTTT	CASSVRGTGAGELFF
TRBD1	TRBJ1-2	NA	TRBV19	16	TGTGCCAGTAGTGATACCGGGACAGGCGACTTCTTCGGCTACACCTTC	CASSDTGTGDFFGYTF
NA	TRBJ1-6	NA	TRBV6-1	16	TGTGCCAGCAGTGAAAACCCCTTGAGAGGTAATTCACCCCTCCACTTT	CASSENPLRGNSPLHF
NA	TRBJ1-6	NA	TRBV19	14	TGTGCCAGTATGGAGGGGTCCTATAATTCACCCCTCCACTTT	CASMEGSYNSPLHF
TRBD1	TRBJ1-2	NA	TRBV6-4	15	TGTGCCAGCAGTGATTCGGGACAGGGAACTGCTGGCTACACCTTC	CASSDSGQGTAGYTF
NA	TRBJ1-1	NA	TRBV23-1	11	TGCGCCAGCCGGCGGAGGACTGAAGCTTTCTTT	CASRRRTEAFF
TRBD1	TRBJ2-7	NA	TRBV6-1	15	TGTGCCAGCAGTGAAACGGACAGGGCCATGGGCGAGCAGTACTTC	CASSETDRAMGEQYF
TRBD1	TRBJ1-2	NA	TRBV5-1	16	TGCGCCAGCAGCCCGACTCGGACAGGGATGAACTATGGCTACACCTTC	CASSPTRTGMNYGYTF
NA	TRBJ1-4	NA	TRBV5-5	13	TGTGCCAGCAGCTTAGGACTGGGGGAAAAACTGTTTTTT	CASSLGLGEKLFF
TRBD2	TRBJ2-1	NA	TRBV30	15	TGTGCCTGGAATAATGGACTAGCGGGGTACAATGAGCAGTTCTTC	CAWNNGLAGYNEQFF
TRBD2	TRBJ2-1	NA	TRBV7-2	15	TGTGCCAGCAGCTCAACTAGCGGGAGCTACAATGAGCAGTTCTTC	CASSSTSGSYNEQFF
TRBD1	TRBJ1-1	NA	TRBV7-3	15	TGTGCCAGCAGCTTAACGGGACAGGGGGGCACTGAAGCTTTCTTT	CASSLTGQGGTEAFF
NA	TRBJ1-3	NA	TRBV5-1	16	TGCGCCAGCAGCTCCATAGGGGGTCTCGCTGGAAACACCATATATTTT	CASSSIGGLAGNTIYF
TRBD2	TRBJ2-5	NA	TRBV5-1	16	TGCGCCAGCAGCATCGGGACTAGCGGGGGAATAGAGACCCAGTACTTC	CASSIGTSGGIETQYF
NA	TRBJ1-1	NA	TRBV29-1	12	TGCAGCGCCCAGACAGTGAACACTGAAGCTTTCTTT	CSAQTVNTEAFF
TRBD1	TRBJ1-2	NA	TRBV7-8	16	TGTGCCAGCAGCTTAACCGGGACAGACTCTAACTATGGCTACACCTTC	CASSLTGTDSNYGYTF
NA	TRBJ1-1	NA	TRBV12-3/TRBV12-4	13	TGTGCCAGCACCCATACAGCGAACACTGAAGCTTTCTTT	CASTHTANTEAFF
NA	TRBJ1-6	NA	TRBV2	15	TGTGCCAGCTTATTAGGGGGAGAGAGGAATTCACCCCTCCACTTT	CASLLGGERNSPLHF
TRBD1	TRBJ2-1	NA	TRBV14	15	TGTGCCAGCAGCCCCGGGACAGGGGTCTACAATGAGCAGTTCTTC	CASSPGTGVYNEQFF
NA	TRBJ2-3	once	TRBV6-5	15	TGTGCCAGCAGTTACGGGGGGGCGAGGACAGATACGCAGTATTTT	CASSYGGARTDTQYF
NA	TRBJ2-3	NA	TRBV24-1	18	TGTGCCACCAGTGATCAGTCTTTAGGGGGTCGGGGCACAGATACGCAGTATTTT	CATSDQSLGGRGTDTQYF
TRBD1	TRBJ1-3	NA	TRBV3-1/TRBV3-2	16	TGTGCCAGCAGCCGGGACAGGGTCTTCTCTGGAAACACCATATATTTT	CASSRDRVFSGNTIYF
NA	TRBJ2-5	NA	TRBV5-1	13	TGCGCCAGCAGCCATCGACAGGAAGAGACCCAGTACTTC	CASSHRQEETQYF
NA	TRBJ2-5	NA	TRBV7-7	14	TGTGCCAGCAGCCCGGACTTTGGAAAAGAGACCCAGTACTTC	CASSPDFGKETQYF
NA	TRBJ2-5	NA	TRBV11-1	11	TGTGCAGGGGCACGACCGGAGACCCAGTACTTC	CAGARPETQYF
TRBD1	TRBJ1-2	once	TRBV19	14	TGTGCCAGTAGTCAGCGACAGGGATCGGAAGGCTACACCTTC	CASSQRQGSEGYTF
TRBD1	TRBJ1-5	NA	TRBV19	16	TGTGCCAGTAGTCCACGGACAGGGAATAGCAATCAGCCCCAGCATTTT	CASSPRTGNSNQPQHF
TRBD1	TRBJ1-2	NA	TRBV4-1	17	TGCGCCAGCAGTCCCTTGACAGGGCCGCGCGGAGGCTATGGCTACACCTTC	CASSPLTGPRGGYGYTF
NA	TRBJ2-7	NA	TRBV5-1	15	TGCGCCAGCAGCTTGGCCGCCGGGGGGCCCTACGAGCAGTACTTC	CASSLAAGGPYEQYF
NA	TRBJ1-6	NA	TRBV13	18	TGTGCCAGCAGCCCTATAGCGGGGCAGGGACCCTTTGCTTCACCCCTCCACTTT	CASSPIAGQGPFASPLHF
NA	TRBJ1-3	NA	TRBV3-1/TRBV3-2	12	TGTGCCAGCAGCCAAGTTGAGCACACCATATATTTT	CASSQVEHTIYF
NA	TRBJ1-3	NA	TRBV29-1	14	TGCAGCGTCGAGGGCCTTTCGGGTGGGAACACCATATATTTT	CSVEGLSGGNTIYF
NA	TRBJ2-1	NA	TRBV6-5	13	TGTGCCTCCCTAGACGCCCTTTACAATGAGCAGTTCTTC	CASLDALYNEQFF
TRBD2	TRBJ2-3	few	TRBV2	15	TGTGCCAGCAGTGAGGCAAGCGGGAGGGCAGATACGCAGTATTTT	CASSEASGRADTQYF
TRBD2	TRBJ2-4	NA	TRBV5-8	16	TGTGCCAGCAGCTTGGCTGGCGGGGGTAAAGAAAACATTCAGTACTTC	CASSLAGGGKENIQYF
NA	TRBJ2-7	NA	TRBV19	14	TGTGCCAGTAGTATAGGTGGGGGCGAGTACGAGCAGTACTTC	CASSIGGGEYEQYF
NA	TRBJ1-1	NA	TRBV4-1	17	TGCGCCAGCAGCCAAGAGAGGCGCGGGGGGAGGGTGAGTGGCGCTTTCTTT	CASSQERRGGRVSGAFF
NA	TRBJ1-2	NA	TRBV11-2	16	TGTGCCAGCAGCCCCCCAGGGGCTACCGGTAACTATGGCTACACCTTC	CASSPPGATGNYGYTF
NA	TRBJ1-5	NA	TRBV24-1	15	TGTGCCACCAGTGATCCCCGCGGGGGAAATCAGCCCCAGCATTTT	CATSDPRGGNQPQHF
TRBD1	TRBJ2-1	NA	TRBV27	14	TGTGCCAGCAGTACCCGGGACAGGGTCGATGAGCAGTTCTTC	CASSTRDRVDEQFF
NA	TRBJ2-7	NA	TRBV9	15	TGTGCCAGCAGCGTTTCCGGGACATATATGTTCGAGCAGTACTTC	CASSVSGTYMFEQYF
TRBD1	TRBJ2-2	NA	TRBV7-3	17	TGTGCCAGCAGCTTAACCCGGGACAGGGCGTTGGGCGGGGAGCTGTTTTTT	CASSLTRDRALGGELFF
TRBD2	TRBJ2-5	NA	TRBV6-5	13	TGTGCCACCCAGACTAGCGGGGGCGAGACCCAGTACTTC	CATQTSGGETQYF
NA	TRBJ1-1	NA	TRBV11-3	13	TGTGCCAGCAGCCACGACAGGAACACTGAAGCTTTCTTT	CASSHDRNTEAFF
TRBD2	TRBJ2-1	NA	TRBV5-6	14	TGTGCCAGCAGCCTCGGGACTACTTACAATGAGCAGTTCTTC	CASSLGTTYNEQFF
TRBD2	TRBJ2-7	NA	TRBV11-2	15	TGTGCCAGCAGCCAGACTAGCGGGGGTACCTACGAGCAGTACTTC	CASSQTSGGTYEQYF
NA	TRBJ1-6	NA	TRBV25-1	14	TGTGCCAGCAGTGAATTCAGGGATAATTCACCCCTCCACTTT	CASSEFRDNSPLHF